This T cell receptor (beta chain) appears in the sequencing data of a study of liver allograft versus peripheral blood T cells. Looking at the study overall: The authors compared T cell receptor repertoires in transplanted livers with recipients' peripheral blood repertoires. Study-level points and caveats: Reportedly, the T cell receptor repertoires present inside liver allografts differed from those in peripheral blood.

Each CDR3 protein is one row after TCRdb ran MiXCR on the reads. The table shows about 12,000 distinct CDR3 sequences, with 25% to 35% occurring only once. This clonotype was recorded many times. Its target is not known. This receptor was taken from a human patient who had a liver transplant. Some of these T cells may belong to the graft donor.

DNA of the CDR3: TGTGCCAGCAGTTACTCTATCTACGAGCAGTACTTC. It encodes CASSYSIYEQYF. The V gene is TRBV6-6, the J gene TRBJ2-7; D gene ambiguous. V was pared by 0 bases and J by 3 bases, with 3 bases between. Germline V gene data show CDR1 as MNHNY and CDR2 as SVGAGI (reference sequence). The CDR3 is 12 residues long.